This entry concerns a single T cell receptor (beta chain). What this receptor recognizes is not known. No much larger clone exists at a distance of one base, and base qualities are not known. The data were taken from a study of memory CD4+ T cells and cytomegalovirus serostatus (dated by TCRdb to the late 2010s). About the full investigation: The cohort included approximately 35 healthy adults from Belgium, of whom 9 were CMV seropositive and 24 were CMV seronegative. CD4+ memory TCRbeta repertoires of a Belgian cohort with known cytomegalovirus serostatus were sequenced in order to replicate a published TCR-based CMV serostatus classifier.

Study-wide findings and limitations: Among the roughly 160 previously reported CMV-associated TCRbeta sequences, about 71 showed up in the CD4+ memory repertoires, with each one found in between one and five individuals. Only CD4+CD45RO+ memory cells were sequenced, unlike the original study, which covered naive and memory CD4+ and CD8+ populations. On the Belgian cohort, the classifier built on the original framework reached a median bootstrapped AUC of about 0.95, with a 95% CI of 0.76-1.00. For predicting CMV serostatus, the median bootstrapped AUC was 0.95 using the original framework and roughly 0.91 using a US-trained random forest. The results were interpreted as suggesting that the CMV-associated TCR signature is largely present in the CD4+ memory repertoire.

Single viable CD3+CD4+CD8-CD45RO+ cells were sorted as memory CD4+ T cells on a FACSAria II. To determine CMV serostatus, a Roche Elecsys assay was used that detects serum IgG against CMV pp150, pp28, p38 and p52. Once the samples were thawed, total CD4+ T cells were enriched through positive selection using CD4 magnetic microbeads. The samples came from a different study that was designed specifically to examine the CD4+ T cell memory repertoire. Peripheral blood mononuclear cells were isolated and cryopreserved according to standard operating procedures, and serum was stored at -80 degrees C. The staining used CD3-PerCP (BW264/56), CD4-APC (RPA-T4), CD45RO-PE (UCHT1) and CD8-Pacific Orange (3B5) antibodies, and Sytox blue was used to exclude non-viable cells. V lost 7 bases and J lost 5 bases, and the count of bases not matched to a germline gene is 13. The CDR3 measures 15 amino acids from cysteine to phenylalanine. Only CDR3 DNA remains: 45 bases, in frame from the first base. Looking up the germline V gene yields CDR1 MNHEY and CDR2 SVGAGI.

Genomic DNA was extracted from sorted cells with the Quick-DNA Microprep Kit. TCRbeta DNA was amplified with the immunoSEQ hsTCRbeta kit following the manufacturer's protocol. An Illumina MiSeq instrument was used to sequence the TCRbeta libraries. In the authors' own workflow: After out-of-frame sequences were removed, millions of distinct TCRbeta sequences remained, averaging approximately 67,000 per individual. Each individual was scored using the number of 170 or so previously reported CMV-associated TCRbeta sequences that the individual carried and the total number of productive distinct TCRbeta sequences. A beta-binomial model was reimplemented in Python, and scikit-learn random forests with default parameters were trained on US cohort data. Classifier performance on the Belgian cohort was summarized as median AUC with percentile confidence intervals over 10,000 bootstrap iterations. The immuneACCESS repertoire file appears here via TCRdb, limited to in-frame rearrangements. These files lack a portion of the clones; in checked studies, under half of the deficit traces to unresolved V genes, and the cause of the others is not known. V and J calls and clone size are those listed in that table; D and trimming were worked out from the DNA. The sample has roughly 53,000 clones on record, 70% to 80% of them singletons. The ten largest clones add up to around 1.6% of the sample.

The source is an adult in good health and CMV-seronegative. The V and J segments used are TRBV6-5 and TRBJ1-1; TRBD1 fits 7 bases in the junction. Sequences were obtained from memory CD4+ T cells from blood. The nucleotide sequence reads TGTGCCAGCACCAACTCTGCAGGGGGGTGGACTGAAGCTTTCTTT. It is translated as CASTNSAGGWTEAFF.